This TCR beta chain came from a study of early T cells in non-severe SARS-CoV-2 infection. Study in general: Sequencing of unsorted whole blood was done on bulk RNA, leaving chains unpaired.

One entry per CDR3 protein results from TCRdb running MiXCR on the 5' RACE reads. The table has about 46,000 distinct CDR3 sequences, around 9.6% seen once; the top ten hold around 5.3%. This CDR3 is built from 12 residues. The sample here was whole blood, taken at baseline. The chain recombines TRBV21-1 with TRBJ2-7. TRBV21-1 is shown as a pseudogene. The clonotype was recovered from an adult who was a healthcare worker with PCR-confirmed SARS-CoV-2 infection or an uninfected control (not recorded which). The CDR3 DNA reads TGTGCCAGCAGCAAAGACTGCTACGAGCAGTACTTC. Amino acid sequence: CASSKDCYEQYF.